This entry lists 6 T cell receptor beta chains sequenced from one sample in a study of tumor-infiltrating lymphocytes in primary liver carcinoma. Production of TCR beta cDNA used 400 to 600 ng total RNA together with a constant-region primer. Amplification in three nested multiplex PCR rounds with slightly modified ARM-PCR gave rise to TCR beta libraries. Researchers ran the first two PCR rounds for roughly 10 cycles each with TRBV1-TRBV30 forward primers and a C-beta reverse primer. TCRdb fed the multiplex PCR reads into MiXCR, producing one record per CDR3 protein. The sample lists fewer than 250,000 distinct CDR3 sequences, less than 75% occurring once. Unsorted whole blood supplied the blood RNA, and germline DNA was isolated too. The sample was peripheral blood. The receptors come from a woman in her fifties or sixties with primary liver carcinoma and hepatitis B virus infection.

This clonotype was picked up many times. V gene TRBV4-2 combines with J gene TRBJ1-5; D is perhaps TRBD1 (6 bases). The length of the CDR3 is 15 residues. Germline V lookup: CDR1 LGHNA, CDR2 YNFKEQ. V lost 0 bases and J lost 6, with 12 bases in between. The CDR3 spells CASSQERGGGQPQHF. CDR3 DNA: TGTGCCAGCAGCCAAGAAAGGGGGGGGGGTCAGCCCCAGCATTTT.

In the case of this clonotype: This may arise from a read error, as a much more abundant clone is one base away. The chain has TRBV10-3 and TRBJ2-1; 16 bases map to TRBD2. The CDR3 is made up of 18 amino acids. Germline assignment: CDR1 ENHRY and CDR2 SYGVKD. V was pared by 6 bases and J by 6 bases, with 11 bases of the junction left unmatched. This CDR3 is CAISEPGLAGGPCNEQFF. CDR3 in DNA: TGTGCCATCAGCGAGCCGGGACTAGCGGGAGGGCCATGCAATGAGCAGTTCTTC.

For this clonotype: The junction and the germline gene differ at one end; a read error may be behind it. V usage is TRBV11-1 and J usage is TRBJ1-2, with D possibly TRBD1 on 6 matching bases. The CDR3 covers 13 residues. Germline assignment: CDR1 SGHAT and CDR2 FQDESV (reference sequence). The CDR3 here is CASSDRIGYGCTF. CDR3 in DNA: TGTGCCAGCAGCGACAGGATTGGGTATGGCTGCACCTTC.

Concerning this clonotype: A much larger clonotype is one base distant, so this may be a read error. The rearrangement links TRBV6-6 to TRBJ2-1; 7 bases align to TRBD2. The CDR3 runs to 13 residues. J gave up 9 bases and V 5 bases, and 7 bases lay outside the gene matches. From germline, CDR1 is MNHNY and CDR2 SVGAGI (reference sequence). CDR3 DNA: TGTGCCAGCAGTCATACTAGCGTTGGTGAGCAGTTCTTC. Translated, it gives CASSHTSVGEQFF.

In regard to this clonotype: This CDR3 fails to terminate in the conserved phenylalanine or tryptophan, so it likely reflects a read error. This sequence joins TRBV12-3 or TRBV12-4 and TRBJ2-7; D not certain. CDR3 length: 12 amino acids. V lost 2 bases to trimming and J lost 5 bases, with 7 bases between them. The CDR3 nucleotides read TGTGCCAGCAGTTTATCCCTCCACGAGCAGTACTTA. Translation gives CASSLSLHEQYL.

In its sample, this clonotype was seen once. Given a much more abundant clone one base away, this may be a read error. The CDR3 DNA reads TGTGCCAGCAGCGACAAGATGTGGGTCTCAGCTAACTATGGCTACACCTTC. Its translation: CASSDKMWVSANYGYTF. The V and J genes are TRBV5-5 and TRBJ1-2; no definite D call. The CDR3 has 17 residues. Germline V gene sequence: CDR1 SGHKS, CDR2 YYEKEE (reference sequence). V lost 4 bases to trimming and J lost 0 bases, with 19 bases between them.